The 27 T cell receptor beta chains listed next were all sequenced from one sample in a study of T cells after yellow fever vaccination. In TCRdb, the 5' RACE reads were re-called with MiXCR into one record per CDR3 protein. The table has around 250,000 distinct CDR3 sequences, less than 9% seen once; the top ten hold roughly 0.93%. The source material was CD4+ T cells sorted from PBMCs, sampled 15 days after the yellow fever booster vaccination. These receptors all come from a man aged 25-40 years who received the YFV17D yellow fever vaccine.

The rearrangement uses TRBV7-9 and TRBJ2-7; 9 bases map to TRBD2. The V and J ends lost 1 base and 4 bases, in that order; junction bases with no gene match: 5. Germline V gives CDR1 SEHNR, CDR2 FQNEAQ (reference sequence). The CDR3 is made up of 15 amino acids. CDR3 amino acids: CASSLGASGIYEQYF. CDR3 nucleotides: TGTGCCAGCAGCTTAGGGGCTAGCGGGATTTACGAGCAGTACTTC.

Only a few counts were recorded for this clonotype. V and J are TRBV20-1 and TRBJ2-7; 7 nucleotides line up with TRBD2. CDR3 size: 14 residues. V lost 2 bases and J lost 11; bases outside the gene matches: 15. Germline V lookup: CDR1 DFQATT, CDR2 SNEGSKA (reference sequence). The DNA for the CDR3 is TGCAGTGCTAGATTCGGAGGAGCGGGGCGGGAAGAGTACTTC. Amino acids: CSARFGGAGREEYF.

V and J are TRBV5-1 and TRBJ2-1; 12 nucleotides agree with TRBD2. Germline V gives CDR1 SGHRS, CDR2 YFSETQ. Unmatched junction bases numbered 10, after V lost 0 bases and J lost 9 bases. This CDR3 has 17 residues. The DNA for the CDR3 is TGCGCCAGCAGCTTGGACCTAGCGGGAGGGCCTAAGGTTGAGCAGTTCTTC. Its protein is CASSLDLAGGPKVEQFF.

This clonotype was counted ten times or more. The rearrangement uses TRBV23-1 and TRBJ2-5; D call uncertain. TRBV23-1 qualifies as an ORF whose function is uncertain. The CDR3 runs 13 residues. V lost 6 bases, J lost 1 base, and 9 bases lay in between. CDR3 in amino acids: CASSHIPQETQYF. In DNA, the CDR3 is TGCGCCAGCAGCCATATCCCCCAAGAGACCCAGTACTTC.

The chain combines TRBV7-2 with TRBJ2-5; D not resolved. Trimming took off 4 bases at V and 1 base at J, with 7 bases between the two ends. CDR1 is SGHTA, CDR2 FQGNSA, per germline. This CDR3 region has 13 residues. The CDR3 sequence: CASSSRVQETQYF. The CDR3 region has the DNA TGTGCCAGCAGCTCGCGTGTCCAAGAGACCCAGTACTTC. Using reference TRBV7-2 and TRBJ2-5 for the parts outside the CDR3, the full variable domain is GAGVSQSPSNKVTEKGKDVELRCDPISGHTALYWYRQSLGQGLEFLIYFQGNSAPDKSGLPSDRFSAERTGGSVSTLTIQRTQQEDSAVYLCASSSRVQETQYFGPGTRLLVL.

The chain uses TRBV20-1 and TRBJ2-7, with 7 nucleotides matching TRBD1. The germline CDR1 and CDR2 sequences are DFQATT and SNEGSKA (reference sequence). Trimming removed 1 base from V and 4 bases from J; junction bases left unmatched: 13. The CDR3 consists of 16 residues. CDR3 in DNA: TGCAGTGCTAGAGGTCCGGACAGGCGGGCTTTGTACGAGCAGTACTTC. It codes for CSARGPDRRALYEQYF.

The V gene is TRBV7-9, the J gene TRBJ2-1; TRBD1 matches at 8 bases. The trim removed 5 bases at V and 7 bases at J, leaving 13 bases unmatched. The germline CDR1 and CDR2 sequences are SEHNR and FQNEAQ (reference sequence). The CDR3 is 16 amino acids. The CDR3 loop reads CASSPRAGGSGNEQFF. The CDR3, as DNA: TGTGCCAGCAGCCCTAGAGCAGGGGGCTCTGGGAATGAGCAGTTCTTC. Using reference TRBV7-9 and TRBJ2-1 for the parts outside the CDR3, the full variable domain is DTGVSQNPRHKITKRGQNVTFRCDPISEHNRLYWYRQTLGQGPEFLTYFQNEAQLEKSRLLSDRFSAERPKGSFSTLEIQRTEQGDSAMYLCASSPRAGGSGNEQFFGPGTRLTVL.

There are a few counts of this clonotype. This chain links TRBV5-1 with TRBJ2-3; 7 bases map to TRBD1. From germline, CDR1 is SGHRS and CDR2 YFSETQ. J was trimmed by 3 bases and V by 4 bases; bases with no gene match: 11. The CDR3 sequence is 16 residues long. CDR3 bases: TGCGCCAGCAGCCCAAGGACAGGTACTGCTACAGATACGCAGTATTTT. Translation gives CASSPRTGTATDTQYF.

This clonotype was seen ten or more times. The V gene is TRBV7-2, the J gene TRBJ2-5; the D is unclear. Trimming took 2 bases from V and 9 from J, leaving 13 bases between them. The germline CDR1 and CDR2 sequences are SGHTA and FQGNSA. The CDR3 length is 13 residues. For the CDR3, the DNA is TGTGCCAGCAGCTTAACTGATTCTGGGGCCCAGTACTTC. Translation: CASSLTDSGAQYF.

This clonotype appeared a few times. The V call is TRBV12-3 or TRBV12-4, the J call TRBJ2-7; D call uncertain. The CDR3 covers 14 residues. V lost 0 bases to trimming and J lost 2 bases, with 8 bases between them. The CDR3 region is CASSLAVRTYEQYF. The CDR3 region has the DNA TGTGCCAGCAGTTTAGCGGTAAGAACCTACGAGCAGTACTTC.

This clonotype has ten or more counts. The chain employs TRBV12-3 or TRBV12-4 and TRBJ2-7; 14 bases line up with TRBD2. Germline trimming cut 6 bases from V and 5 bases from J; bases unmatched to any gene: 6. This CDR3 is built from 15 residues. The CDR3 DNA reads TGTGCCAGCAGCTTTGGGACTAGCGGGAGTAACGAGCAGTACTTC. Translating it yields CASSFGTSGSNEQYF.

This clonotype was counted at least ten times. The chain is built from TRBV9 and TRBJ2-5, with 8 positions matching TRBD2. CDR1 and CDR2 (germline): SGDLS, YYNGEE. V shed 0 bases and J 4 bases; nucleotides not matched to a gene: 5. The CDR3 extends over 15 amino acids. For the CDR3, the DNA is TGTGCCAGCAGCGTAGGGGCGGGAGGAGGAGAGACCCAGTACTTC. It is translated as CASSVGAGGGETQYF.

This clonotype was counted many times. The chain has TRBV7-2 and TRBJ2-7; D not resolved. The germline V gene has CDR1 SGHTA and CDR2 FQGNSA. V lost 1 base to trimming and J lost 3 bases, with 10 bases between them. CDR3 length: 14 amino acids. CDR3 amino acids: CASSLGLGNYEQYF. In DNA form, the CDR3 reads TGTGCCAGCAGCTTAGGTCTAGGAAACTACGAGCAGTACTTC.

This chain links TRBV27 with TRBJ2-7; 9 bases align to TRBD1. The CDR3 is 16 residues long. CDR1 and CDR2 (germline): MNHEY, SMNVEV (reference sequence). J was trimmed by 6 bases and V by 4 bases; bases with no gene match: 13. The CDR3 coding sequence is TGTGCCAGCAGTTGGTTCCCCCCGGGACAGGGTGTCGAGCAGTACTTC. Translating it yields CASSWFPPGQGVEQYF.

This clonotype was detected a few times. The chain couples TRBV24-1 to TRBJ2-5, with D maybe TRBD1 (6 bases). V gave up 5 bases and J gave up 4 bases, with 13 bases separating them. The germline gives CDR1 KGHDR, CDR2 SFDVKD. The CDR3 covers 14 residues. The CDR3 nucleotides are TGTGCCACCAGTGCTCCAGGGGTTTCAGAGACCCAGTACTTC. It translates to CATSAPGVSETQYF.

This clonotype was counted many times. The gene calls are TRBV7-2 and TRBJ2-1; the match to TRBD2 covers 7 bases. Germline CDR1 reads SGHTA; CDR2 reads FQGNSA. Trimming cost V 1 base and J 3 bases; bases outside gene matches: 3. The CDR3 has 15 residues. CDR3: CASSLVAGNYNEQFF. CDR3 nucleotides: TGTGCCAGCAGCTTAGTAGCGGGCAACTACAATGAGCAGTTCTTC.

This clonotype has at least ten counts. The chain recombines TRBV7-9 with TRBJ2-2; D is ambiguous. CDR1 is SEHNR and CDR2 is FQNEAQ in the germline V gene (reference sequence). There are 13 residues in the CDR3. The V end was cut by 5 bases, the J end by 7 bases, with 11 bases between. CDR3 sequence reads: CASSQNADGELFF. CDR3 bases: TGTGCCAGCAGCCAAAATGCGGACGGGGAGCTGTTTTTT.

The CDR3 nucleotides read TGTGCCAGCAGCCGAGTAGCGGGAGTTTATGGGGCCAACGTCCTGACTTTC. Its protein is CASSRVAGVYGANVLTF. This chain joins TRBV3-1 and TRBJ2-6; 9 bases line up with TRBD2. V dropped 4 bases and J dropped 3; count of bases not matched to a gene: 7. This CDR3 contains 17 residues. CDR1 is LGHDT, CDR2 YNNKEL, per germline (reference sequence).

This clonotype was seen more than once but under ten times. This chain joins TRBV5-6 and TRBJ2-2, with D perhaps TRBD2 (6 bases). Germline V gene sequence: CDR1 SGHDT, CDR2 YYEEEE. V was clipped by 7 bases and J by 6 bases, with 19 bases between them. The length of the CDR3 is 15 residues. The CDR3 is CASQLGRFAAGELFF. The CDR3 bases are TGTGCCAGCCAGCTCGGGAGATTCGCCGCCGGGGAGCTGTTTTTT.

V and J are TRBV5-6 and TRBJ1-1; D remains ambiguous. V gave up 0 bases and J gave up 6 bases, with 9 bases separating them. This CDR3 contains 13 residues. Germline CDR1 SGHDT, CDR2 YYEEEE. CDR3 in DNA: TGTGCCAGCAGCTTGGCTGGACGCTCTGAAGCTTTCTTT. Translating gives CASSLAGRSEAFF.

This clonotype was found many times. The V and J genes are TRBV20-1 and TRBJ2-1; D uncertain. The CDR3 consists of 13 residues. V was shortened by 3 bases and J by 5 bases, with 11 bases between the two germline ends. The germline CDR1 and CDR2 sequences are DFQATT and SNEGSKA (reference sequence). DNA for the CDR3: TGCAGTGCTAGCTCCCGGAGCCACAATGAGCAGTTCTTC. This codes for CSASSRSHNEQFF.

This clonotype was recorded many times. The V call is TRBV5-1, the J call TRBJ2-7; perhaps TRBD1 as D (6 bases). The germline gives CDR1 SGHRS, CDR2 YFSETQ. This CDR3 contains 15 residues. Trimming stripped 2 bases from V and 6 bases from J, with 18 bases between. The CDR3 nucleotides are TGCGCCAGCAGCTTACAGGGAAAGCCATGGGCCGAGCAGTACTTC. Translating gives CASSLQGKPWAEQYF.

This clonotype appeared a few times. The gene calls are TRBV24-1 and TRBJ2-7; 7 positions agree with TRBD2. Germline V gene data show CDR1 as KGHDR and CDR2 as SFDVKD. The V segment lost 11 bases and the J segment 0 bases; nucleotides outside the gene matches: 9. This CDR3 has 14 amino acids. For the CDR3, the DNA is TGTGCCAGCGTTGGGGGACTATCCTCCTACGAGCAGTACTTC. Encoded protein: CASVGGLSSYEQYF.

This clonotype was detected many times. The chain couples TRBV5-1 to TRBJ2-2; D is unresolved. V lost 2 bases to trimming and J lost 2 bases, with 4 bases between them. CDR3 length equals 13 residues. Germline V CDR1 and CDR2: SGHRS, YFSETQ. Here the CDR3 reads CASSFENTGELFF. The DNA for the CDR3 is TGCGCCAGCAGCTTCGAAAACACCGGGGAGCTGTTTTTT.

The chain couples TRBV12-3 or TRBV12-4 to TRBJ1-5; a possible D gene is TRBD1 (6 bases). CDR3 length: 13 residues. Trimming took off 2 bases at V and 5 bases at J, with 7 bases between the two ends. CDR3 loop: CASSLRGHQPQHF. For the CDR3, the DNA is TGTGCCAGCAGTTTACGGGGGCATCAGCCCCAGCATTTT.

This clonotype was observed a handful of times. V usage is TRBV18 and J usage is TRBJ2-2; 8 bases match TRBD1. The CDR3 has 14 residues. The V gene end was trimmed by 6 bases and the J gene end by 7 bases; junction bases not matched to a gene: 7. Per the germline V gene, CDR1 is KGHSH and CDR2 is LQKENI. In nucleotides, the CDR3 is TGTGCCAGCTCTTGGACAGGGATACTCGGGGAGCTGTTTTTT. Translation: CASSWTGILGELFF.

This clonotype was found a few times. The chain is built from TRBV28 and TRBJ2-3; a possible D gene is TRBD2 (6 bases). V lost 7 bases and J lost 4, with 12 bases in between. CDR1 is MDHEN and CDR2 is SYDVKM in the germline V gene. There are 13 residues in the CDR3. The CDR3 DNA is TGTGCCAGCAATCACGGGAGCGCAGATACGCAGTATTTT. It encodes CASNHGSADTQYF. The variable domain in full, completed from reference TRBV28 and TRBJ2-3, reads DVKVTQSSRYLVKRTGEKVFLECVQDMDHENMFWYRQDPGLGLRLIYFSYDVKMKEKGDIPEGYSVSREKKERFSLILESASTNQTSMYLCASNHGSADTQYFGPGTRLTVL.